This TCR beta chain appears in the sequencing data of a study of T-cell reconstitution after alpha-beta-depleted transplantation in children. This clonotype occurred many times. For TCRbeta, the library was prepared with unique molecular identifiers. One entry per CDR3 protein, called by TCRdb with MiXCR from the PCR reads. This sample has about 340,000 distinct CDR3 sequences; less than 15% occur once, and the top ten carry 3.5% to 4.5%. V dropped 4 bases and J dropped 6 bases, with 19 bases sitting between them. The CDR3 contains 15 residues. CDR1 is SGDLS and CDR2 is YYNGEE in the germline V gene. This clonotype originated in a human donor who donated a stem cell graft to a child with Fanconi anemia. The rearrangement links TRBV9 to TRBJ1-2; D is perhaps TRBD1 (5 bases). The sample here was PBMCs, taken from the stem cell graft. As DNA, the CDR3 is TGTGCCAGCAGCCTTTATGGGGACGGATATGATGGCTACACCTTC. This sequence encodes CASSLYGDGYDGYTF. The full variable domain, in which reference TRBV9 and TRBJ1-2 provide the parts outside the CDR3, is DSGVTQTPKHLITATGQRVTLRCSPRSGDLSVYWYQQSLDQGLQFLIQYYNGEERAKGNILERFSAQQFPDLHSELNLSSLELGDSALYFCASSLYGDGYDGYTFGSGTRLTVV.